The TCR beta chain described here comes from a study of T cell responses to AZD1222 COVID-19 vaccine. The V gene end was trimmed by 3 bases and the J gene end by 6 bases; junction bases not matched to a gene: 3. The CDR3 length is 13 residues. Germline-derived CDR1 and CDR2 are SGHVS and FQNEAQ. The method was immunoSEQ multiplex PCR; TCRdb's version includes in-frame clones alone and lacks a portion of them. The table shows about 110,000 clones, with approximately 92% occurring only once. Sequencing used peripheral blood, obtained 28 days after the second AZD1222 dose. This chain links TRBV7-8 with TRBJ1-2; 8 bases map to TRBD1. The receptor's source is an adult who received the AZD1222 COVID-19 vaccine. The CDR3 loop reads CASSLGQVDGYTF. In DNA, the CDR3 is TGTGCCAGCAGCTTGGGACAGGTTGATGGCTACACCTTC.